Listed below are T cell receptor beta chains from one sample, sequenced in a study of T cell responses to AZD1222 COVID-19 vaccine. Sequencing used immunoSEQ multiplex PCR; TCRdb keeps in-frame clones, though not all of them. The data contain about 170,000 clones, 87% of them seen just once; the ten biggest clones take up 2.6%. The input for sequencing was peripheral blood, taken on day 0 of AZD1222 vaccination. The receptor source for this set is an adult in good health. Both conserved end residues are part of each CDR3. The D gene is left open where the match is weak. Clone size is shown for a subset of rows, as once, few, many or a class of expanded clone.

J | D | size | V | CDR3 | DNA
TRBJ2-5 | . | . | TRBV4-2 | CASSQGALERETQYF | TGTGCCAGCAGCCAAGGGGCCCTAGAACGAGAGACCCAGTACTTC
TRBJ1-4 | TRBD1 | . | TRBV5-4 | CASSLATGGEREKLFF | TGTGCCAGCAGCTTGGCAACAGGGGGCGAAAGGGAAAAACTGTTTTTT
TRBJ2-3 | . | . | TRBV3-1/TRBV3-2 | CASSPRSSLARGGDTQYF | TGTGCCAGCAGCCCCCGTAGCTCGCTAGCGCGAGGGGGAGATACGCAGTATTTT
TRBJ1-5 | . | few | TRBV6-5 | CASSYGDRFNQPQHF | TGTGCCAGCAGTTACGGTGACCGGTTCAATCAGCCCCAGCATTTT
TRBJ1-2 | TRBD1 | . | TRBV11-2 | CASSSTGGLNYGYTF | TGTGCCAGCAGCTCAACAGGGGGTTTAAACTATGGCTACACCTTC
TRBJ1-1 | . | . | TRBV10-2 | CASSAERGTEAFF | TGCGCCAGCAGTGCGGAGAGGGGAACTGAAGCTTTCTTT
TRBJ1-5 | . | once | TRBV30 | CAWSLGGGQPQHF | TGTGCCTGGTCTCTGGGGGGCGGGCAGCCCCAGCATTTT
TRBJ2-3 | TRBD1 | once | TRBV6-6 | CASSHRGGQGSPDTQYF | TGTGCCAGCAGTCATAGAGGGGGACAGGGTAGCCCAGATACGCAGTATTTT
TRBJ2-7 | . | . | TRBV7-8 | CASSPDGGYEQYF | TGTGCCAGCAGCCCGGATGGGGGCTACGAGCAGTACTTC
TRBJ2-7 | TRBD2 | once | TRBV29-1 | CSVALTSGPYEQYF | TGCAGCGTTGCATTGACTAGCGGGCCCTACGAGCAGTACTTC
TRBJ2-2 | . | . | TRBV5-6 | CASSFLRGLAGELFF | TGTGCCAGCAGCTTCCTTCGGGGGTTGGCCGGGGAGCTGTTTTTT
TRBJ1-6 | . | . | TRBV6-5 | CASSYSERENSPLHF | TGTGCCAGCAGTTACTCGGAGCGGGAGAATTCACCCCTCCACTTT
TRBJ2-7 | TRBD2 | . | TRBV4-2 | CASSQVASGAPYEQYF | TGTGCCAGCAGCCAAGTGGCTAGCGGGGCCCCCTACGAGCAGTACTTC
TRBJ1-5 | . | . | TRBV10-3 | CAISGEVRQPQHF | TGTGCCATCAGTGGGGAGGTTCGTCAGCCCCAGCATTTT
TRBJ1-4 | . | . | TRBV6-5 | CASRPTDGLNEKLFF | TGTGCCAGCAGACCGACGGACGGACTGAATGAAAAACTGTTTTTT
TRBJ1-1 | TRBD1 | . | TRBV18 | CASSLGQVNTEAFF | TGTGCCAGCTCCCTCGGACAGGTAAACACTGAAGCTTTCTTT
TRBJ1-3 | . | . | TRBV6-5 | CASSYSGQSSGNTIYF | TGTGCCAGCAGTTACTCAGGACAGAGCTCTGGAAACACCATATATTTT
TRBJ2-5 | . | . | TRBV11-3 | CASSLGLGETQYF | TGTGCCAGCAGCTTAGGACTTGGAGAGACCCAGTACTTC
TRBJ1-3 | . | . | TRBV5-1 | CARDGPLGLISGNTIYF | TGCGCCAGGGACGGCCCTTTAGGACTCATCTCTGGAAACACCATATATTTT
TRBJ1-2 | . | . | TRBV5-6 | CASSLGVWGSLDGYTF | TGTGCCAGCAGCCTGGGAGTGTGGGGGAGTTTAGATGGCTACACCTTC
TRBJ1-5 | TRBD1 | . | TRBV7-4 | CASSLGTGGFQPQHF | TGTGCCAGCAGCTTAGGGACAGGGGGATTTCAGCCCCAGCATTTT
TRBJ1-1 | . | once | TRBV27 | CASREDARWTEAFF | TGTGCCAGCAGGGAGGATGCCCGTTGGACTGAAGCTTTCTTT
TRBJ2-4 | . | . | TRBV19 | CASTLTLGIAKNIQYF | TGTGCCAGTACTCTCACCTTGGGAATAGCCAAAAACATTCAGTACTTC
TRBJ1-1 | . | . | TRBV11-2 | CASSKGGATEAFF | TGTGCCAGCAGCAAAGGGGGGGCTACTGAAGCTTTCTTT
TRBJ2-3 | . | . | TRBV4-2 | CASSEIAEYTDTQYF | TGTGCCAGCAGCGAGATAGCGGAGTACACAGATACGCAGTATTTT
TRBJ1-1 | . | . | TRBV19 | CATDPQGRGTEAFF | TGTGCCACCGACCCTCAGGGAAGGGGAACTGAAGCTTTCTTT
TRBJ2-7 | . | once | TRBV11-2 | CASSTGRGAYEQYF | TGTGCCAGCAGCACCGGTCGGGGAGCCTACGAGCAGTACTTC
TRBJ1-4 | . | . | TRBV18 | CASSPGGGSEKLFF | TGTGCCAGCTCACCAGGGGGCGGGAGTGAAAAACTGTTTTTT
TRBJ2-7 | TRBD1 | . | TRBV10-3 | CAISLLGQGFYEQYF | TGTGCCATCAGTCTTCTGGGACAGGGATTTTACGAGCAGTACTTC
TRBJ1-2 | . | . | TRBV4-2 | CASSRGEQSYYGYTF | TGTGCCAGCAGCCGGGGGGAGCAGAGCTACTATGGCTACACCTTC
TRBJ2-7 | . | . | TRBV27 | CASSFRDGYEQYF | TGTGCCAGCAGTTTCCGGGACGGCTACGAGCAGTACTTC
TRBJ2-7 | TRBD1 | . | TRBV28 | CASRRQGYEQYF | TGTGCCAGCAGGAGACAGGGTTACGAGCAGTACTTC
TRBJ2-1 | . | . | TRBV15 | CATSRQGGAGRREQFF | TGTGCCACCAGCAGACAAGGGGGGGCAGGGAGGAGGGAGCAGTTCTTC
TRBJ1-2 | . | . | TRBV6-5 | CASSYERKNYGYTF | TGTGCCAGCAGTTACGAGAGGAAGAACTATGGCTACACCTTC
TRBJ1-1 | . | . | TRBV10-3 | CAISGSTRPGGEAFF | TGTGCCATCAGTGGTTCTACTCGGCCGGGCGGTGAAGCTTTCTTT
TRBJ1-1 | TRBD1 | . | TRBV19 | CASSYSTGAVNTEAFF | TGTGCCAGTAGTTACTCGACAGGGGCCGTCAACACTGAAGCTTTCTTT
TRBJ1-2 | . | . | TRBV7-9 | CASSPILNYGYTF | TGTGCCAGCAGCCCTATACTTAACTATGGCTACACCTTC
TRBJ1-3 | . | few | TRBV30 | CAWSAPGARNTIYF | TGTGCCTGGAGTGCGCCAGGGGCGAGAAACACCATATATTTT
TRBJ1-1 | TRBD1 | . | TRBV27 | CASSPDRGRVFTQRNTEAFF | TGTGCCAGCAGCCCGGACAGGGGGCGAGTCTTTACCCAGAGGAACACTGAAGCTTTCTTT
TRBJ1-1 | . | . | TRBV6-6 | CASSSEGFLAFF | TGTGCCAGCAGTTCCGAAGGGTTTTTAGCTTTCTTT
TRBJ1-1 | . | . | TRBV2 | CASSEATRIGFTEAFF | TGTGCCAGCAGTGAAGCCACCAGGATCGGTTTCACTGAAGCTTTCTTT
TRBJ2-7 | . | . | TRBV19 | CASSIQGGEQYF | TGTGCCAGTAGTATACAGGGGGGCGAGCAGTACTTC
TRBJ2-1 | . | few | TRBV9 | CASSVGPRHNEQFF | TGTGCCAGCAGCGTAGGTCCTCGACACAATGAGCAGTTCTTC
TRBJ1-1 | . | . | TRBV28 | CASSLSPSLMNTEAFF | TGTGCCAGCAGTTTAAGTCCAAGTCTTATGAACACTGAAGCTTTCTTT
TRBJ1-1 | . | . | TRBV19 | CASSRGWNTEAFF | TGTGCCAGCAGCAGGGGTTGGAACACTGAAGCTTTCTTT
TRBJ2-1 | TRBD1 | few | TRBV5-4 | CASSSNPQGASYNEQFF | TGTGCCAGCAGCTCGAACCCCCAGGGGGCCAGCTACAATGAGCAGTTCTTC
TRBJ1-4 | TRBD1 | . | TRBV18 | CASSSRGAATNEKLFF | TGTGCCAGCTCATCCAGGGGGGCTGCAACTAATGAAAAACTGTTTTTT
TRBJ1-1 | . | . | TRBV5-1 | CASSPLVGVTEAFF | TGCGCCAGCAGCCCCCTCGTAGGGGTGACTGAAGCTTTCTTT
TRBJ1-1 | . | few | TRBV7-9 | CASSTNMNTEAFF | TGTGCCAGCAGTACTAACATGAACACTGAAGCTTTCTTT
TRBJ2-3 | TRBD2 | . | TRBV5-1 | CASSLRLAGRVGTDTQYF | TGCGCCAGCAGCCTTCGACTAGCCGGGAGGGTAGGCACAGATACGCAGTATTTT
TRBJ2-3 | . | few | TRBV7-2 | CASSLYGSNTDTQYF | TGTGCCAGCAGCTTATACGGGTCGAACACAGATACGCAGTATTTT
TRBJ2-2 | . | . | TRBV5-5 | CASSLEWAVGELFF | TGTGCCAGCAGCTTGGAATGGGCGGTGGGGGAGCTGTTTTTT
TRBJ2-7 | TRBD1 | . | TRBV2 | CASSAGTGLGEQYF | TGTGCCAGCTCGGCCGGGACAGGGTTGGGAGAGCAGTACTTC
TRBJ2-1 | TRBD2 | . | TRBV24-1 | CATGTSGTPSSYNEQFF | TGTGCCACCGGGACTAGCGGGACCCCAAGCTCCTACAATGAGCAGTTCTTC